The next 22 T cell receptor beta chains were all read from a single sample in a study of blood T cell repertoires in COVID-19 (dated by TCRdb to the early 2020s). The protocol used for the library was the immunoSEQ multiplex PCR assay. TCRdb took this table from immuneACCESS and kept in-frame rearrangements with V and J called. Such tables lack part of the clones; where checked against another copy, unresolved V genes explain under half of the gap, and the rest is unexplained. Within this sample are about 170,000 clones, with roughly nine tenths of them counted one time only. The top ten hold roughly 11% of the sample. Material: peripheral blood. These receptors originate from a woman aged 55-69 years with COVID-19, enrolled during active disease.

V is TRBV4-3 and J is TRBJ2-5, with a tentative D call TRBD1 (5 bases). V was trimmed by 0 bases and J by 3 bases, leaving 14 bases between them. CDR1 is LGHNA, CDR2 YSLEER, per germline. The CDR3 is 16 amino acids. This CDR3 is CASSQDYRQLKETQYF. The CDR3 DNA follows: TGCGCCAGCAGCCAAGATTACCGACAGTTAAAAGAGACCCAGTACTTC.

The chain employs TRBV27 and TRBJ1-4; unclear D gene. The V end was cut by 9 bases, the J end by 0 bases, with 11 bases between. CDR1 is MNHEY and CDR2 is SMNVEV in the germline V gene (reference sequence). This CDR3 comprises 14 residues. Here the CDR3 DNA reads TGTGCCAGTCGTTTACTCTCAACTAATGAAAAACTGTTTTTT. Amino acids: CASRLLSTNEKLFF.

This clone was counted a single time. The gene calls are TRBV5-1 and TRBJ2-7; 9 nucleotides line up with TRBD2. Germline V gene lookup returns CDR1 SGHRS and CDR2 YFSETQ. J lost 3 bases, V lost 0 bases, and 7 bases had no gene match. The CDR3 consists of 16 residues. DNA of the CDR3: TGCGCCAGCAGCTTGGGGACTAGCGCTCTAAGCTACGAGCAGTACTTC. It codes for CASSLGTSALSYEQYF.

This sequence joins TRBV19 and TRBJ1-3, with D uncertain. This CDR3 comprises 12 residues. Germline values: CDR1 LNHDA, CDR2 SQIVND (reference sequence). Deletions cut 5 bases from V and 2 bases from J, with 4 bases between. CDR3: CASSYPGNTIYF. The CDR3 DNA reads as TGTGCCAGTAGTTATCCTGGAAACACCATATATTTT.

The chain is built from TRBV19 and TRBJ2-5; 8 bases agree with TRBD1. The V gene's germline CDR1 is LNHDA and CDR2 SQIVND (reference sequence). The CDR3 loop spans 15 amino acids. V trimming: 6 bases; J trimming: 5 bases; junction bases outside the gene matches: 11. CDR3: CASSPDRAGLETQYF. As DNA, the CDR3 is TGTGCCAGTAGCCCGGACAGGGCGGGTTTGGAGACCCAGTACTTC.

The chain uses TRBV7-2 and TRBJ2-7; the match to TRBD2 covers 7 bases. CDR1 is SGHTA, CDR2 FQGNSA, per germline. The CDR3 totals 16 residues. The V gene end was trimmed by 1 base and the J gene end by 5 bases; junction bases not matched to a gene: 11. The CDR3 sequence: CASSLETAGVGHEQYF. The CDR3 coding sequence is TGTGCCAGCAGCTTAGAAACGGCGGGAGTAGGCCACGAGCAGTACTTC.

The chain employs TRBV12-3 or TRBV12-4 and TRBJ1-2, with D unclear. The V end lost 6 bases, the J end lost 3 bases, and 11 bases lay between the germline ends. There are 13 residues in the CDR3. CDR3 sequence reads: CASSSNSYYGYTF. In DNA form, the CDR3 reads TGTGCCAGCAGCTCTAACAGCTACTATGGCTACACCTTC.

About this clone itself: Other DNA sequences in this specimen translate into the identical CDR3. CDR3 DNA sequence: TGCGCCAGCAGCCAAGATCCAGGGGGCAACTATGGCTACACCTTC. This encodes CASSQDPGGNYGYTF. J is TRBJ1-2 and V is TRBV4-3; 8 nucleotides align to TRBD1. Germline values: CDR1 LGHNA, CDR2 YSLEER. The CDR3 consists of 15 residues. The V gene end was trimmed by 0 bases and the J gene end by 2 bases; junction bases not matched to a gene: 2.

The chain is built from TRBV11-3 and TRBJ2-7, with D possibly being TRBD2 (6 bases). Germline CDR1 and CDR2: SGHNT and YENEEA. This CDR3 is 14 amino acids long. V was trimmed by 5 bases and J by 5 bases, leaving 16 bases between them. The CDR3 is CASSPGLLKNEQYF. CDR3 nucleotide sequence: TGTGCCAGCAGCCCGGGACTGCTAAAGAACGAGCAGTACTTC.

Turning to this clone: The same CDR3 arises from other DNA sequences in this sample as well. This chain uses TRBV7-9 with TRBJ1-1, with D possibly matching TRBD1 (5 bases). V lost 0 bases to trimming and J lost 1 base, with 6 bases between them. The CDR3 totals 14 residues. The germline CDR1 and CDR2 sequences are SEHNR and FQNEAQ (reference sequence). CDR3 nucleotide sequence: TGTGCCAGCAGCTTAGCAGGGGCGAACACTGAAGCTTTCTTT. Protein: CASSLAGANTEAFF.

This clone was seen more than once but under ten times. The chain carries TRBV9 and TRBJ2-7, with 11 positions matching TRBD2. The CDR3 extends over 16 amino acids. CDR1 and CDR2 (germline): SGDLS, YYNGEE. V lost 4 bases to trimming and J lost 6 bases; unmatched junction nucleotides: 12. CDR3 nucleotides: TGTGCCAGCAGCCCCTTTACGGGGCTAGCGGGAGGCGAGCAGTACTTC. This codes for CASSPFTGLAGGEQYF.

The chain recombines TRBV24-1 with TRBJ1-5; the match to TRBD1 covers 8 bases. The germline gives CDR1 KGHDR, CDR2 SFDVKD. Trimming took 4 bases from V and 5 from J; bases not matched to a gene: 3. The CDR3 is 14 amino acids. The CDR3 DNA reads TGTGCCACCAGTGACGGGGGACAGGATCAGCCCCAGCATTTT. Translated, it gives CATSDGGQDQPQHF.

V is TRBV24-1 and J is TRBJ2-1, with a possible D match to TRBD1 (6 bases). The CDR3 has 15 residues. The germline V and J ends were trimmed by 5 bases and 3 bases, with 13 bases remaining between them. Germline lookup yields CDR1 KGHDR and CDR2 SFDVKD. The CDR3 region is CATSARGRVYNEQFF. The CDR3 nucleotides read TGTGCCACCAGTGCCAGGGGCCGGGTCTACAATGAGCAGTTCTTC.

The rearrangement uses TRBV7-8 and TRBJ1-5; D is possibly TRBD1 (5 bases). This CDR3 comprises 17 residues. Trimming removed 5 bases from V and 0 bases from J, with 17 bases in between. CDR1 and CDR2 from the germline V gene are SGHVS and FQNEAQ. DNA of the CDR3: TGTGCCAGCAGCCCCCCGGGGGGTGGGTATAGCAATCAGCCCCAGCATTTT. Protein product: CASSPPGGGYSNQPQHF.

The gene calls are TRBV7-3 and TRBJ2-7, with 8 bases aligning to TRBD2. The CDR3 contains 13 residues. V was clipped by 5 bases and J by 5 bases; unmatched bases: 5. Germline assignment: CDR1 SGHTA and CDR2 FQGTGA. The chain's CDR3 is CASSPGLADEQYF. CDR3 bases: TGTGCCAGCAGCCCCGGACTAGCTGACGAGCAGTACTTC. The full variable domain, rest sourced from reference TRBV7-3 and TRBJ2-7, is GAGVSQTPSNKVTEKGKYVELRCDPISGHTALYWYRQSLGQGPEFLIYFQGTGAADDSGLPNDRFFAVRPEGSVSTLKIQRTERGDSAVYLCASSPGLADEQYFGPGTRLTVT.

This chain joins TRBV7-9 and TRBJ1-6; 9 bases map to TRBD1. V lost 3 bases to trimming and J lost 10 bases; unmatched junction nucleotides: 4. This CDR3 region has 14 residues. Germline CDR1 and CDR2: SEHNR and FQNEAQ (reference sequence). The CDR3 reads CASSFGQGSSPLHF. The CDR3 DNA follows: TGTGCCAGCAGCTTTGGACAGGGGAGCTCACCCCTCCACTTT.

CDR3 nucleotide sequence: TGTGCCGGACAGGGAAATAACTATGGCTACACCTTC. This sequence encodes CAGQGNNYGYTF. The J gene is TRBJ1-2, the V gene TRBV30, with 8 bases aligning to TRBD1. Germline CDR1 and CDR2: GTSNPN and SVGIG (reference sequence). The length of the CDR3 is 12 residues. The trim removed 8 bases at V and 1 base at J, leaving 3 bases unmatched.

J is TRBJ1-4 and V is TRBV4-1, with 7 bases aligning to TRBD1. The J segment lost 7 bases and the V segment lost 1 base, leaving 3 bases of the junction unmatched. Germline CDR1 and CDR2: MGHRA and YSYEKL. This CDR3 has 14 amino acids. The CDR3 reads CASSQAGGGEKLFF. CDR3 nucleotides: TGCGCCAGCAGCCAAGCAGGGGGTGGTGAAAAACTGTTTTTT.

This chain links TRBV9 with TRBJ1-2, with 7 nucleotides matching TRBD1. The CDR3 is made up of 15 amino acids. CDR1 and CDR2 (germline): SGDLS, YYNGEE. V lost 4 bases and J lost 7; bases outside the gene matches: 13. DNA of the CDR3: TGTGCCAGCAGCCTAATCCCCCAGGGGGGAAGTGGCTACACCTTC. This encodes CASSLIPQGGSGYTF.

The V gene is TRBV11-3, the J gene TRBJ1-1, with TRBD1 as a possible D gene (5 bases). Trimming cost V 5 bases and J 6 bases, with 10 bases left between them. This CDR3 has 12 amino acids. Germline V gene sequence: CDR1 SGHNT, CDR2 YENEEA. CDR3 in DNA: TGTGCCAGCAGCCCCGGAGGGGCTGAAGCTTTCTTT. Translation gives CASSPGGAEAFF. Variable domain in full (rest from reference TRBV11-3 and TRBJ1-1): EAGVVQSPRYKIIEKKQPVAFWCNPISGHNTLYWYLQNLGQGPELLIRYENEEAVDDSQLPKDRFSAERLKGVDSTLKIQPAELGDSAVYLCASSPGGAEAFFGQGTRLTVV.

The V and J genes are TRBV7-9 and TRBJ2-1; TRBD2 agrees at 8 bases. This CDR3 region has 15 residues. Germline V gene sequence: CDR1 SEHNR, CDR2 FQNEAQ (reference sequence). The V gene end was trimmed by 5 bases and the J gene end by 4 bases; junction bases not matched to a gene: 7. The CDR3 protein is CASSISGLGYNEQFF. In DNA form, the CDR3 reads TGTGCCAGCAGCATATCGGGACTAGGGTACAATGAGCAGTTCTTC.

The chain employs TRBV5-1 and TRBJ2-1; 8 bases are a match to TRBD2. V was pared by 6 bases and J by 8 bases, with 10 bases of the junction left unmatched. The CDR3 runs 14 residues. The germline V gene encodes CDR1 SGHRS and CDR2 YFSETQ. CDR3 amino acids: CASKRELRRDEQFF. Written as DNA, the CDR3 is TGCGCCAGCAAGCGGGAGTTGAGGCGCGATGAGCAGTTCTTC.